This entry lists 4 T cell receptor beta chains sequenced from one sample in a study of early T cells in non-severe SARS-CoV-2 infection. TCRdb reprocessed the 5' RACE reads via MiXCR and lists one record per CDR3 protein. The sample records tens of thousands of distinct CDR3 sequences, around 3.6% being singletons. Sequenced: whole blood. Every receptor here comes from an adult who was a healthcare worker with PCR-confirmed SARS-CoV-2 infection or an uninfected control (not recorded which).

This clonotype was observed a few times. J is TRBJ2-3 and V is TRBV7-9, with 12 bases lining up with TRBD2. Trimming removed 5 bases from V and 4 bases from J; junction bases left unmatched: 10. The CDR3 length is 17 residues. The germline CDR1 and CDR2 sequences are SEHNR and FQNEAQ (reference sequence). This CDR3 is CASSRPPLAGGPDTQYF. The CDR3 nucleotides are TGTGCCAGCAGCCGACCCCCCCTAGCGGGGGGGCCAGATACGCAGTATTTT.

This clonotype was observed at least ten times. The chain has TRBV12-3 or TRBV12-4 and TRBJ2-7, with D possibly TRBD2 on 6 matching bases. The CDR3 spans 15 residues. Trimming took off 6 bases at V and 3 bases at J, with 18 bases between the two ends. Here the CDR3 reads CASSRLLSGVYEQYF. In DNA form, the CDR3 reads TGTGCCAGCAGCCGACTACTTAGCGGTGTCTACGAGCAGTACTTC.

The chain is built from TRBV7-9 and TRBJ2-3; D gene ambiguous. CDR3 length: 13 residues. From germline, CDR1 is SEHNR and CDR2 FQNEAQ (reference sequence). Trimming took off 0 bases at V and 8 bases at J, with 9 bases between the two ends. The CDR3 sequence: CASSLAGPGTQYF. Written as DNA, the CDR3 is TGTGCCAGCAGCTTAGCTGGGCCGGGTACGCAGTATTTT. Full variable domain (remainder filled in from reference TRBV7-9 and TRBJ2-3): DTGVSQNPRHKITKRGQNVTFRCDPISEHNRLYWYRQTLGQGPEFLTYFQNEAQLEKSRLLSDRFSAERPKGSFSTLEIQRTEQGDSAMYLCASSLAGPGTQYFGPGTRLTVL.

A note on this clonotype: A much bigger clone sits one base away, suggesting this may be a read error. The J gene is TRBJ2-1, the V gene TRBV20-1; D uncertain. The V gene lost 6 bases and the J gene lost 0 bases, with 18 bases spanning the gap. Germline V gene lookup returns CDR1 DFQATT and CDR2 SNEGSKA (reference sequence). CDR3 length equals 16 residues. CDR3: CSAKSFDWSSYNEQFF. The CDR3 nucleotides are TGCAGTGCCAAATCCTTTGACTGGAGCTCCTACAATGAGCAGTTCTTC.